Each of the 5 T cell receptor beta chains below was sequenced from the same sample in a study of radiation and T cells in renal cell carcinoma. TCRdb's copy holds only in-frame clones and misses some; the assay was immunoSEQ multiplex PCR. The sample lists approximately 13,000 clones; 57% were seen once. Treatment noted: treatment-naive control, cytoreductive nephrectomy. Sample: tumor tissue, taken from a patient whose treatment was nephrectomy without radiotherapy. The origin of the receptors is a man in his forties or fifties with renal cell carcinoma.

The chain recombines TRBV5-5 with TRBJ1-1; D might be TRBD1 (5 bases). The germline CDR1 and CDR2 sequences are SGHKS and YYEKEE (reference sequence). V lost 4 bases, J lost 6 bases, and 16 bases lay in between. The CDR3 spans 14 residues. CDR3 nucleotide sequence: TGTGCCAGCAGCGGGGTGGGGACTAGCCCTGAAGCTTTCTTT. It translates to CASSGVGTSPEAFF.

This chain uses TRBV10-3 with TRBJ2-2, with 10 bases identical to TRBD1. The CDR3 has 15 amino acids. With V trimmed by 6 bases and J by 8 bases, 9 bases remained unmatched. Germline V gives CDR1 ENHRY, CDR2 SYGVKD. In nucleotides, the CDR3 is TGTGCCATCAGCCGGGACAGGGGACTTCGAGGGGAGCTGTTTTTT. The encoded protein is CAISRDRGLRGELFF.

The CDR3 loop is CASSFWEGGSPLHF. The CDR3 DNA follows: TGCGCCAGCAGCTTCTGGGAGGGAGGGTCACCCCTCCACTTT. The chain links TRBV5-1 to TRBJ1-6; D not resolved. The germline CDR1 and CDR2 sequences are SGHRS and YFSETQ. V lost 2 bases and J lost 10, with 13 bases in between. The CDR3 covers 14 residues.

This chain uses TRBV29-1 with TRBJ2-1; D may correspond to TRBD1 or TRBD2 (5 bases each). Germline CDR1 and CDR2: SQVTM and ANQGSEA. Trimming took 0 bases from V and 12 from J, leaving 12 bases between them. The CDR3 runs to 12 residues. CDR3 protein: CSVEDKGDGQFF. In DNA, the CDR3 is TGCAGCGTTGAAGATAAAGGGGACGGGCAGTTCTTC.

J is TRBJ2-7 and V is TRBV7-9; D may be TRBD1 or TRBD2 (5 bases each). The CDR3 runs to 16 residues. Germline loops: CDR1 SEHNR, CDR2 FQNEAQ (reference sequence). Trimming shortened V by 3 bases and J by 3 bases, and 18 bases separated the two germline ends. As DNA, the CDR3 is TGTGCCAGCAGCTTGGCCTCCGGGACGGTGATCTACGAGCAGTACTTC. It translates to CASSLASGTVIYEQYF.